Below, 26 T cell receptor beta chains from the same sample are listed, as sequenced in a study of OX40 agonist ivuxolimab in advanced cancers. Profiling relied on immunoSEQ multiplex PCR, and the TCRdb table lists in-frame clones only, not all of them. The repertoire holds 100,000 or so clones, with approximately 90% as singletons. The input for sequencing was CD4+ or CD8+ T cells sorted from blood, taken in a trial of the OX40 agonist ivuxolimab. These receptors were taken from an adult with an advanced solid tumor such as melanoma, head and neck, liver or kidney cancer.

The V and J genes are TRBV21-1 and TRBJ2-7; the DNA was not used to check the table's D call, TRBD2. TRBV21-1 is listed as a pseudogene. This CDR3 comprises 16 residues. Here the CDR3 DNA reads TGTGCCAGCAGCAAAGTGGGGGGGTTTGAAACCTACGAGCAGTACTTC. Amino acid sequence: CASSKVGGFETYEQYF.

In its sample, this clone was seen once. The DNA for the CDR3 is TGTGCCAGCAGCGCGCAGGGAGGACGGGATGAAAAACTGTTTTTT. It translates to CASSAQGGRDEKLFF. The chain employs TRBV7-9 and TRBJ1-4; D may be TRBD1 (5 bases). The CDR3 covers 15 residues. Germline CDR1 reads SEHNR; CDR2 reads FQNEAQ (reference sequence). V shed 5 bases and J shed 6 bases, with 16 bases lying between them.

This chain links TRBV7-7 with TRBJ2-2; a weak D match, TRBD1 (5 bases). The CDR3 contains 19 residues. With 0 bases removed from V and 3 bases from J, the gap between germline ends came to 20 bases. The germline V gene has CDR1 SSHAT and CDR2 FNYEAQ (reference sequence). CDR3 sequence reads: CASSLAAPGHLADTGELFF. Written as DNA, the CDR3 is TGTGCCAGCAGCTTAGCGGCCCCAGGGCACCTCGCTGACACCGGGGAGCTGTTTTTT.

The CDR3 sequence: CASSSVGLSNEQYF. The CDR3 nucleotides are TGTGCCAGCAGCTCAGTCGGACTATCCAACGAGCAGTACTTC. The genes are TRBV4-2 and TRBJ2-7, with a tentative D call TRBD2 (6 bases). This CDR3 has 14 amino acids. Germline assignment: CDR1 LGHNA and CDR2 YNFKEQ. V was cut by 5 bases and J by 5 bases, with 16 bases left in between.

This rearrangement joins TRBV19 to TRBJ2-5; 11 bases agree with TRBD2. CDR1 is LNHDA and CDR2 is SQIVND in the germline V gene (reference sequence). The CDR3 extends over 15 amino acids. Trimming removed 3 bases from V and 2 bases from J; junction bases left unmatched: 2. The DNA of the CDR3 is TGTGCCAGTAGTATGGGGACTAGCGGACAAGAGACCCAGTACTTC. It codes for CASSMGTSGQETQYF.

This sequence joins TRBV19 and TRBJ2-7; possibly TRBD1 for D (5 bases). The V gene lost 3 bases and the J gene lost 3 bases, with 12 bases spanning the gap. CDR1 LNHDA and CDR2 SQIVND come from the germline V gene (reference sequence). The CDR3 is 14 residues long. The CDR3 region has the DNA TGTGCCAGTAGTATGGGGCAGCATAACTACGAGCAGTACTTC. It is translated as CASSMGQHNYEQYF.

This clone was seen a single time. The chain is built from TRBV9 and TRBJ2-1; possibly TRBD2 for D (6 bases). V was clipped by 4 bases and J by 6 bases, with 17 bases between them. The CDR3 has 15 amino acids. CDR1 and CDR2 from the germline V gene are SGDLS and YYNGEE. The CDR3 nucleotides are TGTGCCAGCAGCCCAATAAGCGGGCGGGGCAATGAGCAGTTCTTC. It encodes CASSPISGRGNEQFF.

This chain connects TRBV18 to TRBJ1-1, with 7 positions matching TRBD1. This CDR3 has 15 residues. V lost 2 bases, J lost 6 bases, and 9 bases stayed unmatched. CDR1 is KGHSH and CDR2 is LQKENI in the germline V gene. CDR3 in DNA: TGTGCCAGCTCACCAACCAGGGGGTCTGGGTCTGAAGCTTTCTTT. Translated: CASSPTRGSGSEAFF.

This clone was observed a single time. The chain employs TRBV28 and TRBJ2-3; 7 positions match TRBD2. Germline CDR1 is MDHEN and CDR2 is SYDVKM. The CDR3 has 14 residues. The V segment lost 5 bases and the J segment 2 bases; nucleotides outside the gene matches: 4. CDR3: CASSLGGNTDTQYF. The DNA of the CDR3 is TGTGCCAGCAGTCTGGGGGGGAACACAGATACGCAGTATTTT.

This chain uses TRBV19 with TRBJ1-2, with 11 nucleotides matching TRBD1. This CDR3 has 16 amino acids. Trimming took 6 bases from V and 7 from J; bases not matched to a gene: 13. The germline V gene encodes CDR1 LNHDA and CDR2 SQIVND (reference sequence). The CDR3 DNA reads TGTGCCAGTAGCCGGCCGGGGACAGGGGGTGCCTTTGGCTACACCTTC. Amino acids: CASSRPGTGGAFGYTF.

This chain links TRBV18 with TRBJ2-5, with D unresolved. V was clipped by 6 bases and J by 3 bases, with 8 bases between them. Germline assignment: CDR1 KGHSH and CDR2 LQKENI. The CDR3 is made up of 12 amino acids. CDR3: CASSPYKETQYF. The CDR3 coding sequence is TGTGCCAGCTCCCCGTATAAAGAGACCCAGTACTTC. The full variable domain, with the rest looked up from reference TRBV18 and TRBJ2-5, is NAGVMQNPRHLVRRRGQEARLRCSPMKGHSHVYWYRQLPEEGLKFMVYLQKENIIDESGMPKERFSAEFPKEGPSILRIQQVVRGDSAAYFCASSPYKETQYFGPGTRLLVL.

As DNA, the CDR3 is TGTGCCAGCAGCCCGTTGGTTAGCTCGGGAGGGGAGACCCAGTACTTC. This sequence encodes CASSPLVSSGGETQYF. The rearrangement uses TRBV7-6 and TRBJ2-5, with TRBD2 identical over 8 bases. This CDR3 has 16 amino acids. Germline CDR1 and CDR2: SGHVS and FNYEAQ. After removal of 5 bases from V and 5 bases from J, the junction contained 13 bases not matched to a gene.

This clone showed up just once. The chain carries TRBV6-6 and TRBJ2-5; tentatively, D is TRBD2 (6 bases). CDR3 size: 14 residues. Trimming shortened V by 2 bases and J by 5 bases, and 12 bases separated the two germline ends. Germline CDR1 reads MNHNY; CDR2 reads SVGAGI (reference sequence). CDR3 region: CASSYGLAWETQYF. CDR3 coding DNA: TGTGCCAGCAGTTACGGCCTAGCGTGGGAGACCCAGTACTTC.

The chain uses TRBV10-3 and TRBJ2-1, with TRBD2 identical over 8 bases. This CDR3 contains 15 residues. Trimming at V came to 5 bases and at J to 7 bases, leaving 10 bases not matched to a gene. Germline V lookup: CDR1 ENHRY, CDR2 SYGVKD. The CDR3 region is CAISRAGESGNEQFF. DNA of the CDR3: TGTGCCATCAGTAGAGCGGGAGAAAGTGGTAATGAGCAGTTCTTC.

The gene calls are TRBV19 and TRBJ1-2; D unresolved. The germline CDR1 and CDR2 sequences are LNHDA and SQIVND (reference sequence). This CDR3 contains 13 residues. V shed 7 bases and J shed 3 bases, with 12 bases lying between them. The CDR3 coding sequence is TGTGCCAGTATGACTTTCCCTTACTATGGCTACACCTTC. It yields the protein CASMTFPYYGYTF.

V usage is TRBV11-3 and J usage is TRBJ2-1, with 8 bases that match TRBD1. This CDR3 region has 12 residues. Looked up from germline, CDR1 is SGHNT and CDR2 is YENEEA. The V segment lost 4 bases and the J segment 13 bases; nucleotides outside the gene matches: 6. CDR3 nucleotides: TGTGCCAGCAGCTCTGGACAGGGAGATCAGTTCTTC. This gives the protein CASSSGQGDQFF.

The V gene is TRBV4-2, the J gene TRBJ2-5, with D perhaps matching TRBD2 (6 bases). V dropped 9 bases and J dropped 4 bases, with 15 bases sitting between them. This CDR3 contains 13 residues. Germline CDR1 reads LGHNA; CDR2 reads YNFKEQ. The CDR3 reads CASTGARVETQYF. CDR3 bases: TGTGCCAGTACGGGAGCCAGGGTAGAGACCCAGTACTTC.

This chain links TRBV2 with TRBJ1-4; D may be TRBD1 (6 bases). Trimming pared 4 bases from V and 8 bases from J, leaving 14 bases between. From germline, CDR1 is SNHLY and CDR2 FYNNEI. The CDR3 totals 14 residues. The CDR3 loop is CASSVYRVGEKLFF. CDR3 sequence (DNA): TGTGCCAGCAGTGTGTACAGGGTTGGGGAAAAACTGTTTTTT.

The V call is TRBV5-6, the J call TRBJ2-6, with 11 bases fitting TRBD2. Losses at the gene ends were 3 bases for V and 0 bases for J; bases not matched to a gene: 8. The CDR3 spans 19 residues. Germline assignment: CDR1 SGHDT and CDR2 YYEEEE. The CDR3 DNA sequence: TGTGCCAGCAGCTCAAAACCGGGACTAGCGGTCTCTGGGGCCAACGTCCTGACTTTC. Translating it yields CASSSKPGLAVSGANVLTF. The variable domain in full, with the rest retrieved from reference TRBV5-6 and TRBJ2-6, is DAGVTQSPTHLIKTRGQQVTLRCSPKSGHDTVSWYQQALGQGPQFIFQYYEEEERQRGNFPDRFSGHQFPNYSSELNVNALLLGDSALYLCASSSKPGLAVSGANVLTFGAGSRLTVL.

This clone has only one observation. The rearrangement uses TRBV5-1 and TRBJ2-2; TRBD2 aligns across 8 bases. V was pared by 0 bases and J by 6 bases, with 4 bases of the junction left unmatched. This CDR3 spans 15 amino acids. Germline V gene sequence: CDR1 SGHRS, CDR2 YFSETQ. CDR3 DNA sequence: TGCGCCAGCAGCTTGGTAGCGGGATCCTCCGGGGAGCTGTTTTTT. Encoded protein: CASSLVAGSSGELFF. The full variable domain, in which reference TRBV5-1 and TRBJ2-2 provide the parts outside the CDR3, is KAGVTQTPRYLIKTRGQQVTLSCSPISGHRSVSWYQQTPGQGLQFLFEYFSETQRNKGNFPGRFSGRQFSNSRSEMNVSTLELGDSALYLCASSLVAGSSGELFFGEGSRLTVL.

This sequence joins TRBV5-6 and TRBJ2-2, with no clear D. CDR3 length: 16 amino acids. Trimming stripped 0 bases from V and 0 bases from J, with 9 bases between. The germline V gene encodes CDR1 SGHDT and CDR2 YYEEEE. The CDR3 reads CASSLVSTTNTGELFF. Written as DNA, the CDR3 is TGTGCCAGCAGCTTGGTGAGCACCACGAACACCGGGGAGCTGTTTTTT.

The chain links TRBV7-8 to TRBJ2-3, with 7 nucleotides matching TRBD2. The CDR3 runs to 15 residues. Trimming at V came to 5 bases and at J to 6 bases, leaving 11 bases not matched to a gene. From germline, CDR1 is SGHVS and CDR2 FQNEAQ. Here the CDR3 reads CASSLRGSLSDTQYF. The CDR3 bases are TGTGCCAGCAGCCTACGCGGGAGCCTGTCCGATACGCAGTATTTT.

The CDR3 nucleotides are TGCGCCAGCAGCATAGGGACGAACCAAGAGACCCAGTACTTC. It specifies CASSIGTNQETQYF. The chain uses TRBV5-1 and TRBJ2-5; D tentatively reads TRBD1 or TRBD2 (5 bases each). This CDR3 spans 14 amino acids. Germline V gene data show CDR1 as SGHRS and CDR2 as YFSETQ. With 4 bases removed from V and 0 bases from J, the gap between germline ends came to 10 bases.

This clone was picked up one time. The CDR3 DNA sequence: TGTGCCAGTAGTAGAAGAGGGTTTGGCACAGATACGCAGTATTTT. Residues: CASSRRGFGTDTQYF. The chain carries TRBV19 and TRBJ2-3, with a tentative D call TRBD2 (5 bases). The CDR3 totals 15 residues. In germline, CDR1 is LNHDA, CDR2 SQIVND (reference sequence). V lost 4 bases and J 1 base, leaving 12 bases between the germline ends. Variable domain in full (rest from reference TRBV19 and TRBJ2-3): DGGITQSPKYLFRKEGQNVTLSCEQNLNHDAMYWYRQDPGQGLRLIYYSQIVNDFQKGDIAEGYSVSREKKESFPLTVTSAQKNPTAFYLCASSRRGFGTDTQYFGPGTRLTVL.

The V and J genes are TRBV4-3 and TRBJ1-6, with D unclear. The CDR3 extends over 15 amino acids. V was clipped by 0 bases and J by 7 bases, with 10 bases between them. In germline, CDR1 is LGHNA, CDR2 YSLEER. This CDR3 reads CASSQDRARNSPLHF. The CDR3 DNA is TGCGCCAGCAGCCAAGATAGGGCACGGAATTCACCCCTCCACTTT.

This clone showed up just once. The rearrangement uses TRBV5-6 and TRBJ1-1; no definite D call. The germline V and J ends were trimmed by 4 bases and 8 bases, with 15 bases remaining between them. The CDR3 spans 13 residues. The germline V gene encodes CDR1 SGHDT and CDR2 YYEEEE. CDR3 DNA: TGTGCCAGCAGCGCATATCAGCCCACCGAAGCTTTCTTT. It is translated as CASSAYQPTEAFF.